The entry that follows covers one TCR beta chain sequence. Its antigen is currently unknown. Sample-barcoded 5' priming and a J-beta primer mix drove a second PCR of about 6 to 12 cycles. Each CDR3 protein is one row after TCRdb ran MiXCR on the 5' RACE reads. This repertoire shows 600,000 or so distinct CDR3 sequences, approximately 30% found once; its top ten account for 15% to 19%. This entry is derived from a study of blood T cells in healthy people across ages. General study points: Investigators viewed diversity estimates from one million T cells as underestimates, the study reported.

Sequencing input: blood. This receptor was identified in a woman of 80 years or more in good health.

CDR3 DNA: TGCAGCGTTGAAACAGGGCTGGACAATGAGCAGTTCTTC. It is translated as CSVETGLDNEQFF. The J gene is TRBJ2-1, the V gene TRBV29-1; D is possibly TRBD1 (6 bases). Trimming stripped 2 bases from V and 5 bases from J, with 10 bases between. The CDR3 is 13 residues long. Per germline, CDR1 SQVTM and CDR2 ANQGSEA.